The 31 T cell receptor beta chains below were found in one sample sequenced in a study of blood T cell repertoires in COVID-19. The protocol was immunoSEQ multiplex PCR, while the TCRdb copy is restricted to in-frame clones and leaves out a portion. The top ten clones hold around 7.4% of a sample with about 360,000 clones, 86% of them seen once. Material: peripheral blood. These receptors all stem from a woman aged 55-69 years with COVID-19, enrolled during active disease.

J is TRBJ2-7 and V is TRBV5-4; no reliable D call. V lost 4 bases, J lost 2 bases, and 13 bases lay in between. The CDR3 runs 14 residues. CDR1 and CDR2 from the germline V gene are SGHNT and YYREEE (reference sequence). The CDR3 DNA is TGTGCCAGCAGCCCAGCGCGAGGTCCCTACGAGCAGTACTTC. This translates into CASSPARGPYEQYF.

V and J are TRBV27 and TRBJ2-1, with 10 positions matching TRBD2. The junction had 8 bases not matched to a gene; V was cut back by 5 bases and J by 7 bases. Germline-derived CDR1 and CDR2 are MNHEY and SMNVEV (reference sequence). The CDR3 is 15 amino acids. In DNA, the CDR3 is TGTGCCAGCAGTCCATTAGCGGGGGGCCCTAATGAGCAGTTCTTC. This sequence encodes CASSPLAGGPNEQFF.

This clone occurred a few times. At the DNA level, this CDR3 is encoded by other sequences in the same sample as well. The CDR3 loop reads CAWSTGRGGYTF. The DNA of the CDR3 is TGTGCCTGGAGTACGGGCAGGGGTGGCTACACCTTC. J is TRBJ1-2 and V is TRBV30; D is perhaps TRBD1 (6 bases). CDR1 is GTSNPN, CDR2 SVGIG, per germline (reference sequence). V lost 2 bases, J lost 7 bases, and 11 bases lay in between. The length of the CDR3 is 12 residues. Complete variable domain (other parts from reference TRBV30 and TRBJ1-2): SQTIHQWPATLVQPVGSPLSLECTVEGTSNPNLYWYRQAAGRGLQLLFYSVGIGQISSEVPQNLSASRPQDRQFILSSKKLLLSDSGFYLCAWSTGRGGYTFGSGTRLTVV.

The rearrangement uses TRBV5-1 and TRBJ1-1; D is perhaps TRBD1 (5 bases). V gave up 4 bases and J gave up 1 base, with 11 bases separating them. CDR1 and CDR2 from the germline V gene are SGHRS and YFSETQ. The CDR3 contains 14 residues. The CDR3 protein is CASSPLDRNTEAFF. The CDR3 region has the DNA TGCGCCAGCAGCCCCCTCGACAGGAACACTGAAGCTTTCTTT.

The rearrangement uses TRBV7-8 and TRBJ1-5; D gene ambiguous. Trimming shortened V by 5 bases and J by 2 bases, and 13 bases separated the two germline ends. Germline CDR1 is SGHVS and CDR2 is FQNEAQ. The length of the CDR3 is 15 residues. CDR3 nucleotides: TGTGCCAGCAGCCTAGAGAGGGTTGGCAATCAGCCCCAGCATTTT. It encodes CASSLERVGNQPQHF.

This clone was counted between two and nine times. This chain links TRBV5-6 with TRBJ1-1; D remains unclear. V was shortened by 6 bases and J by 1 base, with 10 bases between the two germline ends. CDR3 length equals 13 residues. The germline CDR1 and CDR2 sequences are SGHDT and YYEEEE. The CDR3: CASTSFGNTEAFF. In DNA, the CDR3 is TGTGCCAGCACCTCGTTCGGGAACACTGAAGCTTTCTTT.

The rearrangement uses TRBV6-6 and TRBJ2-3; TRBD2 is a possible D gene (6 bases). This CDR3 spans 16 amino acids. Germline-derived CDR1 and CDR2 are MNHNY and SVGAGI (reference sequence). Between the trimmed V and J ends, which lost 6 bases and 1 base, there was a span of 17 bases. The CDR3 sequence is CASSHQAGLGTDTQYF. CDR3 nucleotides: TGTGCCAGCAGCCACCAGGCGGGGTTGGGCACAGATACGCAGTATTTT.

This clone has a single count. This chain uses TRBV6-5 with TRBJ2-5; possibly TRBD1 for D (5 bases). Trimming shortened V by 0 bases and J by 1 base, and 9 bases separated the two germline ends. The CDR3 loop spans 15 amino acids. Germline loops: CDR1 MNHEY, CDR2 SVGAGI. CDR3 coding DNA: TGTGCCAGCAGTTACTCCTGGCAGGGCCAAGAGACCCAGTACTTC. This gives the protein CASSYSWQGQETQYF.

The V call is TRBV18, the J call TRBJ2-4; D is perhaps TRBD1 (6 bases). The ends were cut back, 1 base at V and 0 bases at J, with 10 bases in the middle. Germline V gene sequence: CDR1 KGHSH, CDR2 LQKENI. This CDR3 is built from 16 residues. The CDR3 region is CASSPLTGLAKNIQYF. DNA of the CDR3: TGTGCCAGCTCACCACTAACAGGGCTAGCCAAAAACATTCAGTACTTC. Drawing the rest from reference TRBV18 and TRBJ2-4, the complete variable domain is NAGVMQNPRHLVRRRGQEARLRCSPMKGHSHVYWYRQLPEEGLKFMVYLQKENIIDESGMPKERFSAEFPKEGPSILRIQQVVRGDSAAYFCASSPLTGLAKNIQYFGAGTRLSVL.

This clone was seen more than once but under ten times. This chain joins TRBV24-1 and TRBJ1-2, with D perhaps matching TRBD1 (6 bases). The CDR3 has 14 residues. Germline V gene lookup returns CDR1 KGHDR and CDR2 SFDVKD. V was trimmed by 1 base and J by 2 bases, leaving 7 bases between them. The CDR3 is CATSDFGTNYGYTF. CDR3 nucleotides: TGTGCCACCAGTGATTTCGGGACAAACTATGGCTACACCTTC.

The rearrangement joins TRBV4-1 to TRBJ2-3, with a tentative D call TRBD2 (5 bases). The germline V gene has CDR1 MGHRA and CDR2 YSYEKL. V was pared by 1 base and J by 4 bases, with 6 bases between. The CDR3 sequence is 13 residues long. The CDR3: CASSQGEPDTQYF. The CDR3 bases are TGCGCCAGCAGCCAAGGGGAGCCAGATACGCAGTATTTT.

V and J are TRBV5-1 and TRBJ2-1; 8 nucleotides agree with TRBD2. V lost 2 bases to trimming and J lost 1 base; unmatched junction nucleotides: 2. The CDR3 is made up of 15 amino acids. CDR1 and CDR2 (germline): SGHRS, YFSETQ. The CDR3 here is CASSFSGESYNEQFF. In nucleotides, the CDR3 is TGCGCCAGCAGCTTTAGCGGGGAGTCCTACAATGAGCAGTTCTTC.

This chain links TRBV13 with TRBJ2-5; TRBD2 matches 13 bases. The CDR3 has 14 amino acids. The germline V gene has CDR1 PRHDT and CDR2 FYEKMQ (reference sequence). After removal of 5 bases from V and 5 bases from J, the junction contained 2 bases not matched to a gene. CDR3 sequence reads: CASSETSGGETQYF. Here the CDR3 DNA reads TGTGCCAGCAGCGAGACTAGCGGGGGGGAGACCCAGTACTTC.

J is TRBJ2-5 and V is TRBV5-5; 10 bases agree with TRBD1. V shed 8 bases, J shed 5 bases, and the junction held 12 bases outside the gene matches. The CDR3 has 15 residues. Germline V CDR1 and CDR2: SGHKS, YYEKEE (reference sequence). CDR3 amino acids: CASRRRQGAEETQYF. In DNA form, the CDR3 reads TGTGCCAGTAGACGAAGACAGGGGGCGGAGGAGACCCAGTACTTC. The variable domain in full, completed from reference TRBV5-5 and TRBJ2-5, reads DAGVTQSPTHLIKTRGQQVTLRCSPISGHKSVSWYQQVLGQGPQFIFQYYEKEERGRGNFPDRFSARQFPNYSSELNVNALLLGDSALYLCASRRRQGAEETQYFGPGTRLLVL.

This clone was counted between two and nine times. The V call is TRBV6-6, the J call TRBJ1-2; D perhaps matches TRBD1 (5 bases). CDR1 and CDR2 from the germline V gene are MNHNY and SVGAGI (reference sequence). V lost 0 bases and J 6 bases, leaving 14 bases between the germline ends. The CDR3 sequence is 15 residues long. In DNA, the CDR3 is TGTGCCAGCAGTTACTCGCTAATCGGAGGGGATGGCTACACCTTC. This encodes CASSYSLIGGDGYTF.

The gene calls are TRBV19 and TRBJ2-1, with 8 positions matching TRBD2. This CDR3 comprises 16 residues. V trimming: 5 bases; J trimming: 0 bases; junction bases outside the gene matches: 6. Germline loops: CDR1 LNHDA, CDR2 SQIVND (reference sequence). The CDR3 DNA is TGTGCCAGTAGTCCGGGGGGGGCCCCCTCCTACAATGAGCAGTTCTTC. It yields the protein CASSPGGAPSYNEQFF.

The V and J genes are TRBV9 and TRBJ2-6; 7 bases map to TRBD2. Trimming took 4 bases from V and 1 from J; bases not matched to a gene: 11. CDR1 is SGDLS, CDR2 YYNGEE, per germline. The CDR3 runs 18 residues. CDR3 region: CASSHRGVGPSGANVLTF. In DNA form, the CDR3 reads TGTGCCAGCAGCCACCGGGGGGTCGGGCCTTCTGGGGCCAACGTCCTGACTTTC.

The chain is built from TRBV5-4 and TRBJ1-1; 10 nucleotides line up with TRBD1. The CDR3 is made up of 12 amino acids. Germline CDR1 reads SGHNT; CDR2 reads YYREEE (reference sequence). Trimming at V came to 4 bases and at J to 11 bases, leaving 5 bases not matched to a gene. The CDR3 DNA sequence: TGTGCCAGCAGCGCTGACAGGGGGCCTGCTTTCTTT. It is translated as CASSADRGPAFF.

The chain carries TRBV10-3 and TRBJ2-2; 7 positions match TRBD1. In germline, CDR1 is ENHRY, CDR2 SYGVKD. With V trimmed by 2 bases and J by 7 bases, 1 base remained unmatched. CDR3 length equals 13 residues. Written as DNA, the CDR3 is TGTGCCATCAGTGAGCGGGACAGCGGGGAGCTGTTTTTT. This encodes CAISERDSGELFF.

The rearrangement joins TRBV14 to TRBJ2-2; the D is unclear. Trimming took off 3 bases at V and 5 bases at J, with 4 bases between the two ends. CDR1 is SGHDN and CDR2 is FVKESK in the germline V gene. This CDR3 has 12 residues. The DNA for the CDR3 is TGTGCCAGCAGCCATTCAACCGGGGAGCTGTTTTTT. The encoded protein is CASSHSTGELFF.

The V and J genes are TRBV18 and TRBJ1-5, with D uncertain. The ends were cut back, 1 base at V and 0 bases at J, with 25 bases in the middle. The CDR3 is made up of 21 amino acids. From germline, CDR1 is KGHSH and CDR2 LQKENI. CDR3 loop: CASSPRNSMSFAVGSNQPQHF. DNA for the CDR3: TGTGCCAGCTCACCACGGAATTCGATGAGTTTCGCGGTGGGTAGCAATCAGCCCCAGCATTTT.

V and J are TRBV19 and TRBJ1-1, with 7 nucleotides matching TRBD1. The junction had 2 bases not matched to a gene; V was cut back by 6 bases and J by 1 base. Germline-derived CDR1 and CDR2 are LNHDA and SQIVND (reference sequence). The CDR3 extends over 13 amino acids. The CDR3 DNA is TGTGCCAGTAGGGACAGGAGGAACACTGAAGCTTTCTTT. It codes for CASRDRRNTEAFF.

The gene calls are TRBV6-5 and TRBJ1-2, with TRBD1 as a possible D gene (5 bases). Germline-derived CDR1 and CDR2 are MNHEY and SVGAGI. The CDR3 spans 15 residues. The germline V and J ends were trimmed by 6 bases and 2 bases, with 16 bases remaining between them. CDR3 DNA: TGTGCCAGCAGCGTGGAGGCGGGGGGAAACTATGGCTACACCTTC. It translates to CASSVEAGGNYGYTF.

The chain has TRBV20-1 and TRBJ2-7; a weak D match, TRBD1 (5 bases). The V and J ends lost 6 bases and 9 bases respectively, with 15 bases between them. This CDR3 is 11 amino acids long. CDR1 and CDR2 from the germline V gene are DFQATT and SNEGSKA (reference sequence). CDR3 residues: CSAKTPQGQYF. The CDR3 DNA is TGCAGTGCAAAGACACCCCAGGGGCAGTACTTC.

The J gene is TRBJ1-4, the V gene TRBV5-6; no definite D call. Germline CDR1 SGHDT, CDR2 YYEEEE. CDR3 length equals 13 residues. V lost 1 base and J 10 bases, leaving 11 bases between the germline ends. DNA of the CDR3: TGTGCCAGCAGCTTGCCCTCGGTCCGAAAACTGTTTTTT. Its protein is CASSLPSVRKLFF.

The chain joins TRBV5-4 to TRBJ2-1; 7 bases are a match to TRBD2. J was trimmed by 7 bases and V by 4 bases; bases with no gene match: 14. CDR3 size: 16 residues. The V gene's germline CDR1 is SGHNT and CDR2 YYREEE (reference sequence). The DNA for the CDR3 is TGTGCCAGCAGCCCACCGGGCGGGGGAGGGTGGAATGAGCAGTTCTTC. It translates to CASSPPGGGGWNEQFF.

The chain carries TRBV7-9 and TRBJ2-3; TRBD2 aligns across 9 bases. V lost 2 bases to trimming and J lost 5 bases; unmatched junction nucleotides: 14. The CDR3 is made up of 18 amino acids. The germline gives CDR1 SEHNR, CDR2 FQNEAQ (reference sequence). CDR3 protein: CASSLLKAGGPSIDTQYF. The CDR3 DNA follows: TGTGCCAGCAGCTTACTAAAAGCGGGGGGCCCCTCTATAGATACGCAGTATTTT.

This clone was detected ten times or more. This specimen includes other DNA sequences encoding the same CDR3. V and J are TRBV2 and TRBJ2-7; D perhaps matches TRBD1 (5 bases). Germline assignment: CDR1 SNHLY and CDR2 FYNNEI. The CDR3 has 12 amino acids. The ends were cut back, 5 bases at V and 4 bases at J, with 9 bases in the middle. The CDR3 here is CASSSQGYEQYF. The CDR3 coding sequence is TGTGCCAGCAGTTCGCAGGGTTACGAGCAGTACTTC.

The chain couples TRBV5-1 to TRBJ2-7, with D perhaps TRBD1 (6 bases). Germline-derived CDR1 and CDR2 are SGHRS and YFSETQ. V lost 2 bases and J lost 2, with 11 bases in between. The CDR3 has 14 amino acids. As DNA, the CDR3 is TGCGCCAGCAGCTTTGACAAGGGGGCCTACGAGCAGTACTTC. Its protein is CASSFDKGAYEQYF.

This clone has a handful of counts. The chain links TRBV30 to TRBJ2-5; 10 positions match TRBD2. Trimming removed 1 base from V and 4 bases from J; junction bases left unmatched: 6. CDR1 and CDR2 (germline): GTSNPN, SVGIG (reference sequence). The CDR3 length is 15 residues. CDR3 loop: CAWSALAGVGETQYF. CDR3 DNA sequence: TGTGCCTGGAGTGCCCTAGCGGGGGTAGGAGAGACCCAGTACTTC.

The V and J genes are TRBV3-1 (or the pseudogene TRBV3-2) and TRBJ2-3, with 12 bases lining up with TRBD2. The ends lost 4 bases at V and 6 bases at J; junction bases unmatched: 14. This CDR3 is built from 18 residues. Germline values: CDR1 LGHDT, CDR2 YNNKEL (reference sequence). CDR3 DNA sequence: TGTGCCAGCAGCCGGTCCATCCCGTCTAGCGGGGGGGCTGATACGCAGTATTTT. It specifies CASSRSIPSSGGADTQYF.